Following are 19 T cell receptor gamma chains from one sample sequenced in a study of Vδ1+ human thymocytes. Study observations and caveats: In the thymus, TRG and TRD repertoires looked highly polyclonal with Gaussian CDR3 lengths.

For these receptors, no antigen is known. The template was reverse-transcribed extracted RNA. Pooled V-gene forward primers with one constant-region reverse primer generated the CDR3 amplicons by multiplex PCR. TCRdb reapplied CATT to the multiplex PCR reads. Of 20,000 to 25,000 gamma-chain clones in the sample, around 13% were seen once. Sequences were obtained from Vdelta1+ gamma-delta thymocytes from the thymus. Described subset: FACS-sorted CD3+ TCRalphabeta- TCRVdelta1+ TCRVdelta2- thymocytes. The receptors come from a child younger than two who had congenital heart surgery.

This clone appeared once. At one of its ends the junction is not consistent with the germline gene, which may arise from a read error. The J gene is TRGJ1 or TRGJ2, the V gene TRGV5. Germline values: CDR1 VINAFY, CDR2 YDVSNSKD. CDR3 length equals 10 residues. CDR3 sequence: CATWAHKNLF. In DNA form, the CDR3 reads TGTGCCACCTGGGCCCATAAGAACCTCTTT.

This clone was seen only once. A much larger clone is a single base away; this may be a read error. Other nucleotide sequences from this sample produce the same CDR3. The chain joins TRGV3 to TRGJ1 or TRGJ2. Germline V CDR1 and CDR2: VTNTFY, YDVSTARD (reference sequence). This CDR3 comprises 14 residues. The CDR3 DNA reads TGCGCCACCTGGGACAGCCCGAATTATTATAAGAAACTCTTT. Residues: CATWDSPNYYKKLF.

This chain joins TRGV3 and TRGJ1 or TRGJ2. The ends lost 0 bases at V and 3 bases at J; junction bases unmatched: 5. This CDR3 has 14 amino acids. Germline CDR1 and CDR2: VTNTFY and YDVSTARD (reference sequence). CDR3 protein: CATWDRPVYYKKLF. As DNA, the CDR3 is TGTGCCACCTGGGACAGGCCGGTTTATTATAAGAAACTCTTT.

This clone is deemed medium-sized (0.01 to 0.1%). V is TRGV8 and J is TRGJ1 or TRGJ2. The CDR3 consists of 12 residues. Germline V gene lookup returns CDR1 VENAVY and CDR2 YDSYNSRV. Germline trimming cut 3 bases from V and 5 bases from J; bases unmatched to any gene: 4. The CDR3 DNA is TGTGCCACCTGGGATGCGGATTATAAGAAACTCTTT. This translates into CATWDADYKKLF.

This clone was counted a few times. The J gene is TRGJP, the V gene TRGV9. J lost 11 bases, V lost 4 bases, and 8 bases had no gene match. The CDR3 runs to 15 residues. Germline V gene data show CDR1 as GITISATS and CDR2 as ISYDGTV (reference sequence). The CDR3 protein is CALWDPVLGKKIKVF. The CDR3 region has the DNA TGTGCCTTGTGGGACCCCGTGCTGGGCAAAAAAATCAAGGTATTT.

There are a few counts of this clone. The chain has TRGV9 and TRGJP. The CDR3 length is 16 residues. V lost 5 bases and J lost 1; bases outside the gene matches: 2. The germline V gene has CDR1 GITISATS and CDR2 ISYDGTV (reference sequence). The CDR3 DNA follows: TGTGCCTTGTGGGCAGGGCAAGAGTTGGGCAAAAAAATCAAGGTATTT. Amino acids: CALWAGQELGKKIKVF.

This clone was seen more than once but under ten times. The chain carries TRGV9 and TRGJ1 or TRGJ2. Germline V gene sequence: CDR1 GITISATS, CDR2 ISYDGTV (reference sequence). J lost 8 bases, V lost 3 bases, and 7 bases had no gene match. The CDR3 contains 12 residues. CDR3 region: CALWESINKKLF. The CDR3 bases are TGTGCCTTGTGGGAGTCTATTAATAAGAAACTCTTT.

This clone was recorded a few times. This chain joins TRGV4 and TRGJP1. The V gene's germline CDR1 is EGSTGY and CDR2 YDSYTSSV. J lost 1 base, V lost 6 bases, and 14 bases had no gene match. The CDR3 loop spans 17 amino acids. The DNA of the CDR3 is TGTGCCACCTGGCCGGGGCCAATTGTTACCACTGGTTGGTTCAAGATATTT. It codes for CATWPGPIVTTGWFKIF.

The V call is TRGV9, the J call TRGJ1 or TRGJ2. The length of the CDR3 is 19 residues. With V trimmed by 5 bases and J by 4 bases, 26 bases remained unmatched. Germline values: CDR1 GITISATS, CDR2 ISYDGTV (reference sequence). The CDR3: CALWGQSNIENLRYYKKLF. The DNA of the CDR3 is TGTGCCTTGTGGGGTCAATCTAATATCGAAAATCTTAGATATTATAAGAAACTCTTT.

The V gene is TRGV9, the J gene TRGJ1 or TRGJ2. Germline CDR1 reads GITISATS; CDR2 reads ISYDGTV (reference sequence). CDR3 length: 19 residues. The V segment lost 2 bases and the J segment 0 bases; nucleotides outside the gene matches: 19. The CDR3 is CALWEATPTRGGNYYKKLF. The CDR3 nucleotides are TGTGCCTTGTGGGAGGCTACGCCGACCCGAGGGGGGAATTATTATAAGAAACTCTTT.

This clone was detected only a few times. V usage is TRGV2 and J usage is TRGJ1 or TRGJ2. The J segment lost 0 bases and the V segment lost 2 bases, leaving 4 bases of the junction unmatched. The germline gives CDR1 EGSNGY, CDR2 YDSYNSKV. The CDR3 contains 14 residues. The CDR3 loop reads CATWDEGNYYKKLF. CDR3 bases: TGTGCCACCTGGGACGAAGGGAATTATTATAAGAAACTCTTT.

Concerning this clone itself: Other DNA sequences in the sample encode the same CDR3. This chain uses TRGV9 with TRGJP2. The CDR3 covers 15 residues. V was clipped by 1 base and J by 3 bases; unmatched bases: 5. Germline CDR1 GITISATS, CDR2 ISYDGTV (reference sequence). The CDR3 loop is CALWEVKGSDWIKTF. CDR3 sequence (DNA): TGTGCCTTGTGGGAGGTTAAGGGTAGTGATTGGATCAAGACGTTT.

The gene calls are TRGV8 and TRGJ1 or TRGJ2. Germline trimming cut 1 base from V and 8 bases from J; bases unmatched to any gene: 11. CDR1 is VENAVY and CDR2 is YDSYNSRV in the germline V gene. The length of the CDR3 is 14 residues. In nucleotides, the CDR3 is TGTGCCACCTGGGATAGCGCGGGATCGAATAAGAAACTCTTT. It yields the protein CATWDSAGSNKKLF.

This chain links TRGV5 with TRGJ1 or TRGJ2. Trimming removed 4 bases from V and 7 bases from J; junction bases left unmatched: 7. The CDR3 is 12 amino acids. Per germline, CDR1 VINAFY and CDR2 YDVSNSKD. The CDR3 DNA sequence: TGTGCCACCTGGGATGCGGAGTATAAGAAACTCTTT. Its protein is CATWDAEYKKLF.

This clone showed up just a few times. J is TRGJP2 and V is TRGV4. Germline V CDR1 and CDR2: EGSTGY, YDSYTSSV. Trimming took 4 bases from V and 8 from J; bases not matched to a gene: 7. CDR3 size: 13 residues. The CDR3 coding sequence is TGTGCCACCTGGGACCGAGGGGATTGGATCAAGACGTTT. Its translation is CATWDRGDWIKTF.

Comments on this clone: Germline and junction disagree at one end, which may indicate a read error. V and J are TRGV4 and TRGJ1 or TRGJ2. CDR3 length: 13 amino acids. Looked up from germline, CDR1 is EGSTGY and CDR2 is YDSYTSSV. CDR3 coding DNA: TGTGCCACCTGGAATTGGAATTATTATAGGAAACTCTTT. It codes for CATWNWNYYRKLF.

This clone appeared a few times. Its ends do not fully match the called genes, so a read error is possible. The chain carries TRGV4 and TRGJ1 or TRGJ2. The CDR3 runs to 11 residues. Germline CDR1 is EGSTGY and CDR2 is YDSYTSSV. The CDR3 coding sequence is TGTGCCACCTGGAATGGGCATGGGAAACTCTTT. Translating gives CATWNGHGKLF.

This clone turned up a few times. Other DNA sequences in the sample encode the same CDR3. The chain joins TRGV2 to TRGJ1 or TRGJ2. The germline V gene encodes CDR1 EGSNGY and CDR2 YDSYNSKV. The trim removed 0 bases at V and 0 bases at J, leaving 5 bases unmatched. The CDR3 covers 15 residues. This CDR3 is CATWDGPRNYYKKLF. In DNA form, the CDR3 reads TGTGCCACCTGGGACGGGCCCCGGAATTATTATAAGAAACTCTTT.

This clone was observed a handful of times. The junction and the germline gene differ at one end; a read error may be behind it. The chain combines TRGV2 with TRGJ1 or TRGJ2. CDR1 is EGSNGY and CDR2 is YDSYNSKV in the germline V gene. CDR3 length: 11 amino acids. The CDR3 loop reads CATWNGPTKLF. As DNA, the CDR3 is TGTGCCACCTGGAACGGGCCAACGAAACTCTTT.